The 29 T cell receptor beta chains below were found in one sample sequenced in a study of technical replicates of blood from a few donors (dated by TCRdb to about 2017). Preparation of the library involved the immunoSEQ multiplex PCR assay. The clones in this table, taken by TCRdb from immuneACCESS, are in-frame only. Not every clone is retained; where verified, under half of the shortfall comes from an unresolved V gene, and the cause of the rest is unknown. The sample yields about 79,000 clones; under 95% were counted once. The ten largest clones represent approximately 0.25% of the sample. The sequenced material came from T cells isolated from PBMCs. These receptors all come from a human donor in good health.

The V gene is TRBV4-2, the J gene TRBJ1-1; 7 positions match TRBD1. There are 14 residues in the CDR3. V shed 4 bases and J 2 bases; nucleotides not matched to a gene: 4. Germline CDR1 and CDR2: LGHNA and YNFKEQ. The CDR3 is CASSRGQQNTEAFF. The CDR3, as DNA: TGTGCCAGCAGCCGGGGACAGCAAAACACTGAAGCTTTCTTT.

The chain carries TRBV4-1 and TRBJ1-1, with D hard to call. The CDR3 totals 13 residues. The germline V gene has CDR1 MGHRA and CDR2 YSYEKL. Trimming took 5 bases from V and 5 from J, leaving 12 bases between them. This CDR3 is CASSTDIWTEAFF. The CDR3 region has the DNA TGCGCCAGCAGCACAGACATCTGGACTGAAGCTTTCTTT.

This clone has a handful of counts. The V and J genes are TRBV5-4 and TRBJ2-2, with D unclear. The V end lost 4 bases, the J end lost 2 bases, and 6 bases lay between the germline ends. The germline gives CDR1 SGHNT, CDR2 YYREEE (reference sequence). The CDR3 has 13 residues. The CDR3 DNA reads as TGTGCCAGCAGCGAAGCTAACACCGGGGAGCTGTTTTTT. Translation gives CASSEANTGELFF.

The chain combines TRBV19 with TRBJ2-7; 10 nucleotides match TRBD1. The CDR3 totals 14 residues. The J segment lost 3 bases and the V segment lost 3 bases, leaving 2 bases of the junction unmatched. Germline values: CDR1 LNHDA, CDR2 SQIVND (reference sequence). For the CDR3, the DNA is TGTGCCAGTAGTATTGGACAGGGGGTCTACGAGCAGTACTTC. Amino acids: CASSIGQGVYEQYF.

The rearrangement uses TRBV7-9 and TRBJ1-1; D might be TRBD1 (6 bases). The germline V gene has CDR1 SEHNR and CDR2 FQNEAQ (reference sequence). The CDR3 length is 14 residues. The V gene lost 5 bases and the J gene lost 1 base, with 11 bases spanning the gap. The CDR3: CASSVQGRNTEAFF. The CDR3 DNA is TGTGCCAGCAGCGTACAGGGTAGGAACACTGAAGCTTTCTTT.

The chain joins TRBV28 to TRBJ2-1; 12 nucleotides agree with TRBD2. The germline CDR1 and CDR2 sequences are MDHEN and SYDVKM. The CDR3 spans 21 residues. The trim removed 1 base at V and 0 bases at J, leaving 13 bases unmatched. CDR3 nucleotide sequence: TGTGCCAGCAGTTTATACAGAACCCTAGCGGGAGGGCGGCCCTCCTACAATGAGCAGTTCTTC. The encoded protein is CASSLYRTLAGGRPSYNEQFF.

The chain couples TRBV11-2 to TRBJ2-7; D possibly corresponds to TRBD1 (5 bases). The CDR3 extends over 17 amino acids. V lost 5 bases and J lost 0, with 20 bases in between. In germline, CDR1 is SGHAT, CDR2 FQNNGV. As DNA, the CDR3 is TGTGCCAGCAGCCCCGTTAGGGGCGGCCTTCACTCCTACGAGCAGTACTTC. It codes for CASSPVRGGLHSYEQYF.

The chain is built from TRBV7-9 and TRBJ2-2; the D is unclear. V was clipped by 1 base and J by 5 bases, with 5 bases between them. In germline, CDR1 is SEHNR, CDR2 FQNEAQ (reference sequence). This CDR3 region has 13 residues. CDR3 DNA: TGTGCCAGCAGCTTAGGTATAACCGGGGAGCTGTTTTTT. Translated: CASSLGITGELFF. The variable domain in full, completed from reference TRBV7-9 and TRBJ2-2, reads DTGVSQNPRHKITKRGQNVTFRCDPISEHNRLYWYRQTLGQGPEFLTYFQNEAQLEKSRLLSDRFSAERPKGSFSTLEIQRTEQGDSAMYLCASSLGITGELFFGEGSRLTVL.

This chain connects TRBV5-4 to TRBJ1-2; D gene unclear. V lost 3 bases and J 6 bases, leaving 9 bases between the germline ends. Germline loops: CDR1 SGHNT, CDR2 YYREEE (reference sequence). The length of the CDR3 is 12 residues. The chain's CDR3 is CASSSFTHGYTF. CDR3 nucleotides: TGTGCCAGCAGCTCCTTTACTCATGGCTACACCTTC. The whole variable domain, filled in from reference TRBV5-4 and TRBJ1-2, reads ETGVTQSPTHLIKTRGQQVTLRCSSQSGHNTVSWYQQALGQGPQFIFQYYREEENGRGNFPPRFSGLQFPNYSSELNVNALELDDSALYLCASSSFTHGYTFGSGTRLTVV.

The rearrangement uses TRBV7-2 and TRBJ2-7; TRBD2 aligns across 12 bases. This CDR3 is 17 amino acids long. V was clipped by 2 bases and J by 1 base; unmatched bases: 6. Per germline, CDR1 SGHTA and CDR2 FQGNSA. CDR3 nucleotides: TGTGCCAGCAGCTTAATCGGACTAGCGGGGAAATCCTACGAGCAGTACTTC. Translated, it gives CASSLIGLAGKSYEQYF.

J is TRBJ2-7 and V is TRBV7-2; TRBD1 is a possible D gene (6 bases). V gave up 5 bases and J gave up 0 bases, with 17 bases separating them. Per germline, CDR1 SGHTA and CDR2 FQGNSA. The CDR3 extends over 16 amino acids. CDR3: CASSPFTGHLSYEQYF. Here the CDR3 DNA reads TGTGCCAGCAGCCCCTTTACGGGACATCTCTCCTACGAGCAGTACTTC.

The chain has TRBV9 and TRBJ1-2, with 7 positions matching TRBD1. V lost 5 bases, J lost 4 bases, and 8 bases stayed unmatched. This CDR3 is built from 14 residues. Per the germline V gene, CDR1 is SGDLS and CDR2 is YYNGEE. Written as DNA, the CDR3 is TGTGCCAGCAGGGCTAGGGACAGCGGCTATGGCTACACCTTC. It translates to CASRARDSGYGYTF. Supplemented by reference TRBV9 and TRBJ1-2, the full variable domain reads DSGVTQTPKHLITATGQRVTLRCSPRSGDLSVYWYQQSLDQGLQFLIQYYNGEERAKGNILERFSAQQFPDLHSELNLSSLELGDSALYFCASRARDSGYGYTFGSGTRLTVV.

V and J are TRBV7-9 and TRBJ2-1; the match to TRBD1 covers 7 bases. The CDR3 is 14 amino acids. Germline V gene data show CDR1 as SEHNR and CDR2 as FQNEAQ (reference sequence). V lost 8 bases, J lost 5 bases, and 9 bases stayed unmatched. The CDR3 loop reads CASAIGGVDNEQFF. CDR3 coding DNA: TGTGCCAGCGCAATAGGGGGCGTGGACAATGAGCAGTTCTTC.

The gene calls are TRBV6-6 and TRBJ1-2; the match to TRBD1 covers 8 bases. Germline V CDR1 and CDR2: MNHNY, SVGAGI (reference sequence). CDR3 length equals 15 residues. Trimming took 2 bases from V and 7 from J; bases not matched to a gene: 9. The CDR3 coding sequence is TGTGCCAGCAGTTACCTCGGGCAGGGGGCTCGTGGCTACACCTTC. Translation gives CASSYLGQGARGYTF.

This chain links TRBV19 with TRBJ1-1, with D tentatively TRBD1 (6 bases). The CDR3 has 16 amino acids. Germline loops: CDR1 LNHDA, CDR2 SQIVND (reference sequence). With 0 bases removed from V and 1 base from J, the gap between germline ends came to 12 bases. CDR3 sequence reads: CASSIDARDKNTEAFF. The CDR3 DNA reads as TGTGCCAGTAGTATAGACGCCCGGGACAAGAACACTGAAGCTTTCTTT.

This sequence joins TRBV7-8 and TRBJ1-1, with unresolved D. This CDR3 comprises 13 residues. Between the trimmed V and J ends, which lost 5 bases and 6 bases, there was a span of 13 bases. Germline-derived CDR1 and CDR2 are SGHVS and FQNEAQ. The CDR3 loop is CASSPSPDSEAFF. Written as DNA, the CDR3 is TGTGCCAGCAGCCCCTCCCCTGACTCTGAAGCTTTCTTT.

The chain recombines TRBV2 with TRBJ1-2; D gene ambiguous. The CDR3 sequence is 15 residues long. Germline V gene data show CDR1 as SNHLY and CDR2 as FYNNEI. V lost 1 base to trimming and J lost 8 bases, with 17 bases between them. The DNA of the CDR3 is TGTGCCAGCAGTGAAGTCTCTTTAGATCCCGAGGGCTACACCTTC. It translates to CASSEVSLDPEGYTF.

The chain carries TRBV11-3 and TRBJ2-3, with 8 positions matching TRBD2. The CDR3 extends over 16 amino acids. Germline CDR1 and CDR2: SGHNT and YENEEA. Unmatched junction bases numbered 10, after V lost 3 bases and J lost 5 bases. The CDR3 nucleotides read TGTGCCAGCAGCTTCCCCATCCGGGGGGGCGGAGATACGCAGTATTTT. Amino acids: CASSFPIRGGGDTQYF.

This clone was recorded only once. The chain's CDR3 is CASSLSNTALNQPQHF. Here the CDR3 DNA reads TGTGCCAGCAGCCTGTCTAATACAGCCCTTAATCAGCCCCAGCATTTT. The V call is TRBV4-2, the J call TRBJ1-5, with no clear D. CDR3 length equals 16 residues. The germline CDR1 and CDR2 sequences are LGHNA and YNFKEQ. Trimming removed 4 bases at V and 4 bases at J, with 17 bases between.

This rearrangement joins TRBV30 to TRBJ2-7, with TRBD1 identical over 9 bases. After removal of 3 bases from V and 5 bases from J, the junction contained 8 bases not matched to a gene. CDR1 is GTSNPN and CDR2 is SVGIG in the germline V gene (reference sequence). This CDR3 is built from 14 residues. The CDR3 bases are TGTGCCTGGAGGGGGGACAGGGCCGAGCACGAGCAGTACTTC. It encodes CAWRGDRAEHEQYF.

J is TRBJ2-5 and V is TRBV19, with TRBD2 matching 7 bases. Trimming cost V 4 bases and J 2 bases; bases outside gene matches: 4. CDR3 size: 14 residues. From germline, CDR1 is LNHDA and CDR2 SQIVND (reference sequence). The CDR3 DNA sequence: TGTGCCAGTAGTACCCTAGCGGTACAAGAGACCCAGTACTTC. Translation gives CASSTLAVQETQYF.

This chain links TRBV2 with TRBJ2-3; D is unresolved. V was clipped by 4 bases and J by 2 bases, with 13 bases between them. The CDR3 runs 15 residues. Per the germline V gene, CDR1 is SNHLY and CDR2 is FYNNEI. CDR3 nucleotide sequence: TGTGCCAGCAGTGTCGAGAACCGTCCCACAGATACGCAGTATTTT. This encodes CASSVENRPTDTQYF.

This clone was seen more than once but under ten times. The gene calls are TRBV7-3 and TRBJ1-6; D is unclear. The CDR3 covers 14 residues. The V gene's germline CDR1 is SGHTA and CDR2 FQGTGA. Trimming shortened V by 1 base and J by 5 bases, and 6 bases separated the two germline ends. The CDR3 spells CASSLSQDNSPLHF. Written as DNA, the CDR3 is TGTGCCAGCAGCTTAAGTCAGGATAATTCACCCCTCCACTTT. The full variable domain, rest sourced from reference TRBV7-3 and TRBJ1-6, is GAGVSQTPSNKVTEKGKYVELRCDPISGHTALYWYRQSLGQGPEFLIYFQGTGAADDSGLPNDRFFAVRPEGSVSTLKIQRTERGDSAVYLCASSLSQDNSPLHFGNGTRLTVT.

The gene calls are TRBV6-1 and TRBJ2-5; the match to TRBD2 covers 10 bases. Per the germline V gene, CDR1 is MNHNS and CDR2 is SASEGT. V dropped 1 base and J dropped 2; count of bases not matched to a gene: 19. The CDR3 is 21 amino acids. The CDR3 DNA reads TGTGCCAGCAGTGAAGTCCCTTCCCTTTCCACACTAGCGGGGATACAAGAGACCCAGTACTTC. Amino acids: CASSEVPSLSTLAGIQETQYF.

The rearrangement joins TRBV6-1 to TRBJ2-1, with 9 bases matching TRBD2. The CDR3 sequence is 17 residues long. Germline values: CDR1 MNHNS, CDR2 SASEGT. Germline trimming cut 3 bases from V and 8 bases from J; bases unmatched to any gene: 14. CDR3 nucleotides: TGTGCCAGCAGTGATTCTCTGATAGCGGGAGTTTCCTATGAGCAGTTCTTC. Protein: CASSDSLIAGVSYEQFF.

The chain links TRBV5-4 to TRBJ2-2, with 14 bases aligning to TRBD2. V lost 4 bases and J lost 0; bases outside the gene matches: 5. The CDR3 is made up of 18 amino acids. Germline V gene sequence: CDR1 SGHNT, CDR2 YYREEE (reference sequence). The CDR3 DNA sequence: TGTGCCAGCAGCCCTGGACTAGCGGGAGGTCCGAACACCGGGGAGCTGTTTTTT. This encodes CASSPGLAGGPNTGELFF.

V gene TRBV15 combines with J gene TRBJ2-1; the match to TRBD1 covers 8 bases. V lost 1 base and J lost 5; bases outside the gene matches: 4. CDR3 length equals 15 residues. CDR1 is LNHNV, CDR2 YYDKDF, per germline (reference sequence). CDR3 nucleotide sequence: TGTGCCACCAGCAGAGGACAGGGGTTGGACAATGAGCAGTTCTTC. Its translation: CATSRGQGLDNEQFF.

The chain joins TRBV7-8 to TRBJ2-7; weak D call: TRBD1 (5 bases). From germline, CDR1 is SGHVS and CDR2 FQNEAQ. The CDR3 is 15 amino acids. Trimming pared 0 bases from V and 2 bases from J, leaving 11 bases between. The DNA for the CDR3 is TGTGCCAGCAGCTTAGCGGGGCCGGCCCCCTACGAGCAGTACTTC. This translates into CASSLAGPAPYEQYF.

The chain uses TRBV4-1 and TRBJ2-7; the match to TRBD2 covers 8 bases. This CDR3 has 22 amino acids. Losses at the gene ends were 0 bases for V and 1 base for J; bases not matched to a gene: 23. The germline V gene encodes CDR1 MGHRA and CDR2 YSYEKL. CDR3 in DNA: TGCGCCAGCAGCCAAGATCTAAAATACCGGTCAGCGGGGGAGGGTGAGTCCTACGAGCAGTACTTC. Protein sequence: CASSQDLKYRSAGEGESYEQYF.